Listed here are 13 T cell receptor beta chains from one sample, sequenced in a study of blood T cell repertoires in COVID-19. Only in-frame clones appear in the TCRdb table, and some are missing; sequencing was by immunoSEQ multiplex PCR. The data show under 500,000 clones, with 75% to 90% seen just once and roughly 4% held by the top ten. The material sequenced was peripheral blood. Receptors originate from a young woman with acute or convalescent COVID-19.

The genes are TRBV6-1 and TRBJ2-1; 14 bases map to TRBD2. Germline V gene sequence: CDR1 MNHNS, CDR2 SASEGT. The CDR3 extends over 18 amino acids. V lost 0 bases, J lost 4 bases, and 5 bases stayed unmatched. The CDR3 region is CASSEARTSGGRYNEQFF. The CDR3 DNA sequence: TGTGCCAGCAGTGAAGCGAGGACTAGCGGGGGGCGATACAATGAGCAGTTCTTC.

V gene TRBV30 combines with J gene TRBJ1-3, with D perhaps matching TRBD1 (6 bases). The CDR3 totals 15 residues. The germline gives CDR1 GTSNPN, CDR2 SVGIG (reference sequence). With 2 bases removed from V and 5 bases from J, the gap between germline ends came to 16 bases. As DNA, the CDR3 is TGTGCCTGGAGTCCTAAGGACAGCTACCGAAACACCATATATTTT. This translates into CAWSPKDSYRNTIYF.

This chain's CDR3 is CASSTRQGSDTQYF. The CDR3 DNA sequence: TGCGCCAGCAGCACAAGACAGGGTTCAGATACGCAGTATTTT. The genes are TRBV5-1 and TRBJ2-3, with TRBD1 matching over 7 bases. The CDR3 runs to 14 residues. Germline V lookup: CDR1 SGHRS, CDR2 YFSETQ. Unmatched junction bases numbered 6, after V lost 4 bases and J lost 4 bases.

The genes are TRBV19 and TRBJ2-5; weak D call: TRBD2 (5 bases). Trimming removed 6 bases at V and 2 bases at J, with 10 bases between. The V gene's germline CDR1 is LNHDA and CDR2 SQIVND (reference sequence). The CDR3 length is 13 residues. The CDR3 DNA follows: TGTGCCAGTAGCGGGGAATTTCAAGAGACCCAGTACTTC. This codes for CASSGEFQETQYF.

The rearrangement uses TRBV5-5 and TRBJ1-2; a weak D match, TRBD1 (6 bases). The CDR3 is 16 amino acids. V gave up 4 bases and J gave up 1 base, with 17 bases separating them. Germline CDR1 is SGHKS and CDR2 is YYEKEE (reference sequence). Here the CDR3 DNA reads TGTGCCAGCAGCCCCTGGGACATCCGTTATAACTATGGCTACACCTTC. It is translated as CASSPWDIRYNYGYTF. Complete variable domain (other parts from reference TRBV5-5 and TRBJ1-2): DAGVTQSPTHLIKTRGQQVTLRCSPISGHKSVSWYQQVLGQGPQFIFQYYEKEERGRGNFPDRFSARQFPNYSSELNVNALLLGDSALYLCASSPWDIRYNYGYTFGSGTRLTVV.

The chain is built from TRBV7-3 and TRBJ2-3, with 7 bases fitting TRBD2. CDR1 is SGHTA, CDR2 FQGTGA, per germline. V was pared by 5 bases and J by 6 bases, with 5 bases of the junction left unmatched. The CDR3 consists of 13 residues. Here the CDR3 DNA reads TGTGCCAGCAGCCGACTAGCAGCCGATACGCAGTATTTT. As protein: CASSRLAADTQYF.

J is TRBJ2-5 and V is TRBV2; 10 bases agree with TRBD2. CDR1 is SNHLY and CDR2 is FYNNEI in the germline V gene. The CDR3 has 16 amino acids. Germline trimming cut 5 bases from V and 5 bases from J; bases unmatched to any gene: 11. The CDR3: CASSTASSGGGETQYF. The CDR3 DNA is TGTGCCAGCAGTACGGCCTCTAGCGGGGGCGGGGAGACCCAGTACTTC.

The genes are TRBV6-5 and TRBJ2-5; a weak D match, TRBD2 (6 bases). The length of the CDR3 is 14 residues. Trimming took off 7 bases at V and 5 bases at J, with 17 bases between the two ends. Germline CDR1 is MNHEY and CDR2 is SVGAGI. The CDR3 protein is CASIEQEGWETQYF. The CDR3 DNA sequence: TGTGCCAGCATCGAACAGGAGGGGTGGGAGACCCAGTACTTC.

This chain uses TRBV5-5 with TRBJ2-5; D uncertain. Germline V gene lookup returns CDR1 SGHKS and CDR2 YYEKEE (reference sequence). The V and J ends lost 2 bases and 4 bases respectively, with 12 bases between them. The CDR3 extends over 14 amino acids. CDR3 bases: TGTGCCAGCAGCTTTACGGCGGAAGGAGAGACCCAGTACTTC. Translated, it gives CASSFTAEGETQYF.

This clone was recorded a few times. J is TRBJ1-5 and V is TRBV5-4; 12 nucleotides align to TRBD1. Germline V gene data show CDR1 as SGHNT and CDR2 as YYREEE (reference sequence). V trimming: 0 bases; J trimming: 7 bases; junction bases outside the gene matches: 8. This CDR3 comprises 17 residues. The CDR3 sequence is CASSLEGTGGEGQPQHF. The CDR3 DNA is TGTGCCAGCAGCTTGGAAGGGACAGGGGGCGAAGGGCAGCCCCAGCATTTT.

V gene TRBV5-8 combines with J gene TRBJ2-1; TRBD1 agrees at 9 bases. After removal of 4 bases from V and 3 bases from J, the junction contained 5 bases not matched to a gene. CDR1 is SGHTS, CDR2 YDEGEE, per germline. The CDR3 spans 15 residues. CDR3 loop: CASSAGQGSYNEQFF. CDR3 sequence (DNA): TGTGCCAGCAGCGCGGGACAGGGAAGCTACAATGAGCAGTTCTTC.

V gene TRBV6-1 combines with J gene TRBJ2-1; a possible D gene is TRBD1 (6 bases). The germline V and J ends were trimmed by 1 base and 7 bases, with 8 bases remaining between them. From germline, CDR1 is MNHNS and CDR2 SASEGT. CDR3 size: 13 residues. CDR3 amino acids: CASSEGGRNEQFF. The CDR3 DNA reads TGTGCCAGCAGTGAAGGGGGGCGGAATGAGCAGTTCTTC.

The CDR3 here is CASSIDEGEKLFF. CDR3 nucleotides: TGTGCCAGCAGTATCGATGAGGGTGAAAAACTGTTTTTT. This chain uses TRBV6-5 with TRBJ1-4; unclear D gene. Germline CDR1 MNHEY, CDR2 SVGAGI. The CDR3 is made up of 13 amino acids. V dropped 5 bases and J dropped 7 bases, with 11 bases sitting between them.